This T cell receptor (beta chain) was profiled in a study of OX40 agonist ivuxolimab in advanced cancers. Study-level information: While on treatment, patients had intravenous ivuxolimab at 0.01 to 10 mg/kg every 2 weeks. Participants, around 80% male, averaged roughly 60 years of age, ranging from roughly 20 to 79.

Measured with immunoSEQ multiplex PCR; TCRdb has only the in-frame clones, and not every one. The sample lists approximately 90,000 clones, about 85% occurring once. Comment on this clone: Its antigen is unknown.

Trimming shortened V by 5 bases and J by 7 bases, and 14 bases separated the two germline ends. The CDR3 is 13 residues long. Germline loops: CDR1 MDHEN, CDR2 SYDVKM. Whole-study results and caveats: At 0.1 to 3.0 mg/kg, CD4+ and CD8+ blood T cells expanded clonally by week 6. A proportion of nonresponders additionally exhibited low normalized T-cell clonal expansion.

The sequencing here drew on CD4+ or CD8+ T cells sorted from blood, taken in a trial of the OX40 agonist ivuxolimab. The sequence was collected from an adult with an advanced solid tumor such as melanoma, head and neck, liver or kidney cancer. V and J are TRBV28 and TRBJ2-5; possible D gene TRBD2, 6 bases. The CDR3 bases are TGTGCCAGCAGTGGGAGGATCTCCGGGACCCAGTACTTC. Amino acids: CASSGRISGTQYF.